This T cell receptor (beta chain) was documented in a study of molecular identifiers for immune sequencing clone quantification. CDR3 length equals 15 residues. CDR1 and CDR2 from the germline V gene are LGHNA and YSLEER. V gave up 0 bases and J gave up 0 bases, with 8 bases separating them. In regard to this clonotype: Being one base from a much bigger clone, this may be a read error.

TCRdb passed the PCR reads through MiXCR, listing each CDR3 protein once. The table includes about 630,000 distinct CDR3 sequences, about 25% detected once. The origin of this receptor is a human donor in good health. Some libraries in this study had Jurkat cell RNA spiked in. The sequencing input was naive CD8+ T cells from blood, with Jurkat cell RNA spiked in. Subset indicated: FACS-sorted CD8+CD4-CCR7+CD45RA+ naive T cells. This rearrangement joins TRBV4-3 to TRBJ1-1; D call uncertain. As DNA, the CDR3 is TGCGCCAGCAGCCAAGAGACACGCTTGAACACTGAAGCTTTCTTT. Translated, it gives CASSQETRLNTEAFF.